The 19 T cell receptor beta chains listed next were all sequenced from one sample in a study of shared clonotypes between healthy human individuals. The data were produced by immunoSEQ multiplex PCR, yet TCRdb's version contains in-frame clones alone and is incomplete. This sample has some 2,100,000 clones, with roughly 91% found just once. The naive CD8 fraction comprised CD45RO-negative cells positively selected for CCR7 and excluded terminally differentiated effector memory CD45RA+ cells. Sequencing used naive CD8+ T cells from PBMCs. These receptors were obtained from a man aged 18 to 35 in good health. Some clones in this sample may be carry-over from other donors' samples.

J is TRBJ2-2 and V is TRBV7-8, with 7 bases matching TRBD2. Trimming took 6 bases from V and 5 from J; bases not matched to a gene: 9. Germline V gene data show CDR1 as SGHVS and CDR2 as FQNEAQ. The CDR3 runs 15 residues. The CDR3 is CASSFVTSWTGELFF. In nucleotides, the CDR3 is TGTGCCAGCAGTTTCGTGACTAGCTGGACCGGGGAGCTGTTTTTT.

This clone occurred a few times. The genes are TRBV29-1 and TRBJ2-5; TRBD2 might be the D (5 bases). CDR3 length: 15 amino acids. V gave up 5 bases and J gave up 5 bases, with 21 bases separating them. Per the germline V gene, CDR1 is SQVTM and CDR2 is ANQGSEA. DNA of the CDR3: TGCAGCGTTCAGGAATCGTCTAGCTTCGGCGAGACCCAGTACTTC. The encoded protein is CSVQESSSFGETQYF.

The chain is built from TRBV25-1 and TRBJ1-6, with 8 bases matching TRBD1. The germline gives CDR1 MGHDK, CDR2 SYGVNS. Trimming at V came to 6 bases and at J to 7 bases, leaving 5 bases not matched to a gene. The CDR3 contains 14 residues. Here the CDR3 DNA reads TGTGCCAGCAGCCCAGGGGGCGGGAATTCACCCCTCCACTTT. Its translation is CASSPGGGNSPLHF.

J is TRBJ2-3 and V is TRBV28; the match to TRBD1 covers 8 bases. Germline assignment: CDR1 MDHEN and CDR2 SYDVKM. V gave up 2 bases and J gave up 2 bases; unmatched junction bases: 6. This CDR3 comprises 16 residues. Written as DNA, the CDR3 is TGTGCCAGCAGTTTACCCCGACAGGGGAACACAGATACGCAGTATTTT. The encoded protein is CASSLPRQGNTDTQYF.

The V gene is TRBV15, the J gene TRBJ1-1, with D perhaps TRBD1 (6 bases). Germline V lookup: CDR1 LNHNV, CDR2 YYDKDF (reference sequence). The CDR3 length is 12 residues. Trimming took 5 bases from V and 8 from J, leaving 12 bases between them. Here the CDR3 reads CATSRRQAEAFF. The DNA of the CDR3 is TGTGCCACCAGCCGGAGACAGGCCGAAGCTTTCTTT.

The chain is built from TRBV15 and TRBJ2-2; no reliable D call. The germline V gene encodes CDR1 LNHNV and CDR2 YYDKDF (reference sequence). This CDR3 is 15 amino acids long. V was pared by 1 base and J by 4 bases, with 10 bases between. As DNA, the CDR3 is TGTGCCACCAGCAGAGGAGAGGCCGTCACCGGGGAGCTGTTTTTT. Translated: CATSRGEAVTGELFF. Full variable domain (remainder filled in from reference TRBV15 and TRBJ2-2): DAMVIQNPRYQVTQFGKPVTLSCSQTLNHNVMYWYQQKSSQAPKLLFHYYDKDFNNEADTPDNFQSRRPNTSFCFLDIRSPGLGDTAMYLCATSRGEAVTGELFFGEGSRLTVL.

A word on this clone: Within the sample, other DNA sequences also encode this same CDR3. The chain recombines TRBV2 with TRBJ2-7; the match to TRBD1 covers 9 bases. This CDR3 region has 13 residues. The germline V gene has CDR1 SNHLY and CDR2 FYNNEI. The J segment lost 2 bases and the V segment lost 4 bases, leaving 0 bases of the junction unmatched. The DNA for the CDR3 is TGTGCCAGCAGTGGGGACAGGGCCTACGAGCAGTACTTC. It specifies CASSGDRAYEQYF.

This clone was detected only once. The chain uses TRBV4-1 and TRBJ1-2; D may be TRBD1 (5 bases). The germline gives CDR1 MGHRA, CDR2 YSYEKL. The CDR3 consists of 14 residues. V was shortened by 3 bases and J by 2 bases, with 10 bases between the two germline ends. This chain's CDR3 is CASSQGEMNYGYTF. In DNA, the CDR3 is TGCGCCAGCAGCCAGGGGGAGATGAACTATGGCTACACCTTC.

The chain employs TRBV28 and TRBJ1-3, with D possibly being TRBD1 (6 bases). CDR3 size: 15 residues. Germline loops: CDR1 MDHEN, CDR2 SYDVKM. With 4 bases removed from V and 3 bases from J, the gap between germline ends came to 13 bases. The CDR3 nucleotides are TGTGCCAGCAGTTCCCCAGGGGCCTTTGGAAACACCATATATTTT. Protein sequence: CASSSPGAFGNTIYF.

This rearrangement joins TRBV11-2 to TRBJ2-5; 10 bases agree with TRBD2. The CDR3 is 16 residues long. With 1 base clipped from V and 1 base from J, the junction kept 3 bases outside the gene matches. CDR1 is SGHAT, CDR2 FQNNGV, per germline. The CDR3 bases are TGTGCCAGCAGCTTAGTAAGCGGGAGGGTCCAAGAGACCCAGTACTTC. It codes for CASSLVSGRVQETQYF.

The V gene is TRBV28, the J gene TRBJ1-2; 8 bases match TRBD1. Germline-derived CDR1 and CDR2 are MDHEN and SYDVKM. J was trimmed by 3 bases and V by 7 bases; bases with no gene match: 10. The CDR3 runs 15 residues. The CDR3 here is CASTSRQGAYYGYTF. For the CDR3, the DNA is TGTGCCAGCACCAGCCGGCAGGGGGCATACTATGGCTACACCTTC.

This chain links TRBV9 with TRBJ2-7; the D gene could be TRBD1 or TRBD2 (5 bases each). V lost 5 bases and J 1 base, leaving 19 bases between the germline ends. CDR3 length equals 16 residues. CDR1 and CDR2 from the germline V gene are SGDLS and YYNGEE. CDR3: CASSPSGTAYSYEQYF. The CDR3 DNA is TGTGCCAGCAGTCCCTCCGGGACGGCGTATTCCTACGAGCAGTACTTC.

The chain employs TRBV27 and TRBJ2-1, with D unresolved. CDR1 is MNHEY, CDR2 SMNVEV, per germline (reference sequence). V was trimmed by 4 bases and J by 5 bases, leaving 15 bases between them. The CDR3 contains 15 residues. This chain's CDR3 is CASSSLPPQNNEQFF. DNA of the CDR3: TGTGCCAGCAGTTCTCTCCCGCCACAAAACAATGAGCAGTTCTTC.

This chain links TRBV7-9 with TRBJ1-1; TRBD1 matches 7 bases. Germline CDR1 is SEHNR and CDR2 is FQNEAQ (reference sequence). The CDR3 has 14 amino acids. The ends lost 4 bases at V and 8 bases at J; junction bases unmatched: 10. This CDR3 is CASSSRQGRLEAFF. The CDR3 nucleotides are TGTGCCAGCAGCTCTCGACAGGGACGGTTGGAAGCTTTCTTT.

The chain joins TRBV6-6 to TRBJ1-5, with D possibly matching TRBD1 (5 bases). V lost 8 bases to trimming and J lost 5 bases, with 10 bases between them. This CDR3 has 12 residues. Germline values: CDR1 MNHNY, CDR2 SVGAGI (reference sequence). The CDR3 is CASRDRYQPQHF. CDR3 nucleotides: TGTGCCAGCCGAGACAGATATCAGCCCCAGCATTTT.

Concerning this clone itself: The same CDR3 arises from other DNA sequences in this sample as well. The chain couples TRBV27 to TRBJ1-2, with D possibly being TRBD1 (5 bases). The CDR3 has 13 residues. V was trimmed by 4 bases and J by 4 bases, leaving 10 bases between them. CDR1 and CDR2 from the germline V gene are MNHEY and SMNVEV (reference sequence). Written as DNA, the CDR3 is TGTGCCAGCAGTTCACCGGGGGGCTATGGCTACACCTTC. Translating it yields CASSSPGGYGYTF.

A single count supports this clone. The chain carries TRBV13 and TRBJ2-1; 11 bases fit TRBD2. V lost 4 bases, J lost 8 bases, and 13 bases stayed unmatched. CDR3 length: 17 amino acids. The germline CDR1 and CDR2 sequences are PRHDT and FYEKMQ (reference sequence). The CDR3 sequence: CASSSRSTSGISYEQFF. CDR3 bases: TGTGCCAGCAGCTCCCGGTCGACTAGCGGGATAAGTTATGAGCAGTTCTTC.

The chain recombines TRBV19 with TRBJ2-1; perhaps TRBD2 as D (5 bases). This CDR3 is 14 amino acids long. Germline V gene lookup returns CDR1 LNHDA and CDR2 SQIVND (reference sequence). V was clipped by 9 bases and J by 4 bases, with 16 bases between them. The CDR3 protein is CASKSRTGYNEQFF. The CDR3 DNA reads as TGTGCCAGCAAGTCTCGGACGGGATACAATGAGCAGTTCTTC.

The gene calls are TRBV27 and TRBJ1-1; tentatively, D is TRBD1 (5 bases). Germline V gene data show CDR1 as MNHEY and CDR2 as SMNVEV (reference sequence). The CDR3 contains 13 residues. Trimming stripped 4 bases from V and 6 bases from J, with 12 bases between. CDR3 in amino acids: CASSSSRGAEAFF. In nucleotides, the CDR3 is TGTGCCAGCAGTTCATCCCGGGGCGCTGAAGCTTTCTTT.